Sequencing of this T cell receptor beta chain was carried out in a study of blood T cell repertoires in COVID-19 (dated by TCRdb to about 2020). About the investigation overall: Samples from collaborators originated in the United States, Italy and Spain and spanned both the acute and convalescent phases of COVID-19. The prospective study material was composed of cDNA or gDNA derived from T cells, B-cell-depleted T cells, or PBMCs. Deeply sampled blood TCRbeta repertoires from subjects exposed to, actively infected with, or recovered from COVID-19 were included in the dataset. A freely available public database, intended as a resource for researchers studying the immune response to SARS-CoV-2, is where the repertoires were released. The samples were drawn from the first 160 participants of the ongoing ImmuneRACE study and from 1,254 subjects provided by 6 global collaborators. A de-identified subject ID, COVID-19 status, age in years and sex were almost always included in the sample metadata. Where available, HLA class I and class II types were taken from metadata supplied by the sample provider and were not determined by assay-based typing. Study-wide findings and limitations: How much clinical and demographic metadata was included differed by source and by participant, and the metadata was provided uncurated.

In the prospective study, participants were roughly 18 to 100 years old, resided in about two dozen geographic areas of the United States, and were enrolled through a virtual design. To assign participants to cohorts, the prospective study relied on clinical history that participants themselves reported in a screening survey and a study questionnaire. Mobile phlebotomists in the prospective study collected whole blood, serum and a nasopharyngeal or oropharyngeal swab from every participant. Prospective study participants could optionally give additional blood draws and questionnaires over an approximately 2-month period. Before DNA extraction, prospective study blood samples were shipped either frozen or at room temperature. TCRbeta CDR3 regions were amplified from genomic DNA using the immunoSEQ Assay, a bias-controlled multiplex PCR. The paper's processing steps were these. Within the assay, amplification of reference gene primers was used to estimate how many nucleated cells each sample contained. To quantify the absolute abundance of each unique TCRbeta CDR3 rearrangement, sequence reads were collapsed and filtered. For each sample, productive Simpson clonality was calculated as the square root of Simpson's diversity index across productive rearrangements. Here the immuneACCESS table is served through TCRdb, limited to in-frame sequences with V and J called. Missing clones are a known gap in these copies; in checked studies unresolved V genes cover under half, and the rest lacks a known reason. D and trimming were read from the DNA, whereas the V and J calls and clone size are those reported in that table. Here the sample has under 350,000 clones; 65% to 90% occur a single time. The top ten hold 4% to 5.5% of the sample.

V drops 11 bases and J drops 1 base, leaving 17 bases in between. From the germline V gene (reference sequence), CDR1 is MNHNY and CDR2 is SVGAGI. The CDR3 holds 14 amino acids from the cysteine to the phenylalanine. Only CDR3 DNA remains: 42 bases, in frame from the first base. As to this clone: Its antigen specificity is not known. There are no base qualities to consult, and no much larger clone falls within one base.

This TCR came from a woman aged 40 to 49 with acute COVID-19. Recombination connected TRBV6-6 to TRBJ1-1, with an unclear D gene assignment. Sequencing was done on a sample of PBMCs or T cells enriched from blood (not recorded which). The nucleotide sequence reads TGTGCCTCCAGAGGGCGACACCCGAACACTGAAGCTTTCTTT. Translation gives CASRGRHPNTEAFF.